Each of the 17 T cell receptor beta chains below was sequenced from the same sample in a study of T cell responses to AZD1222 COVID-19 vaccine. The repertoire was sequenced with immunoSEQ multiplex PCR; TCRdb's copy has only in-frame clones and lacks some. The data contain some 22,000 clones, around 82% of them seen just once; the ten biggest clones take up roughly 40%. The input for sequencing was peripheral blood, taken on day 0 of AZD1222 vaccination. The receptors stem from an adult in good health.

This chain links TRBV28 with TRBJ1-4; D unresolved. The CDR3 extends over 14 amino acids. The V gene's germline CDR1 is MDHEN and CDR2 SYDVKM. V was cut by 6 bases and J by 1 base, with 9 bases left in between. The CDR3, as DNA: TGTGCCAGCAGCTCGGTGGAAACTAATGAAAAACTGTTTTTT. It codes for CASSSVETNEKLFF.

The chain links TRBV6-5 to TRBJ2-7, with D perhaps TRBD1 (5 bases). The V gene's germline CDR1 is MNHEY and CDR2 SVGAGI. The CDR3 contains 13 residues. The ends were cut back, 7 bases at V and 4 bases at J, with 14 bases in the middle. CDR3 amino acids: CASTQGKGYEQYF. The CDR3 DNA reads as TGTGCCAGCACCCAGGGAAAAGGGTACGAGCAGTACTTC.

The rearrangement joins TRBV19 to TRBJ1-2; 10 nucleotides line up with TRBD1. CDR3 length: 15 amino acids. Germline CDR1 reads LNHDA; CDR2 reads SQIVND (reference sequence). V shed 4 bases, J shed 3 bases, and the junction held 5 bases outside the gene matches. The CDR3 nucleotides read TGTGCCAGTAGTACCCCAGGACAGGGGGACTATGGCTACACCTTC. Amino acid sequence: CASSTPGQGDYGYTF.

In its sample, this clone was seen a few times. The chain recombines TRBV6-2 or TRBV6-3 with TRBJ2-7, with 9 bases fitting TRBD2. Trimming cost V 0 bases and J 7 bases; bases outside gene matches: 13. Germline V gives CDR1 MNHEY, CDR2 SVGEGT. The CDR3 is 17 residues long. CDR3 DNA: TGTGCCAGCAGTTACTCAACGGCAGGACTAGCGCCCCGGGAGCAGTACTTC. Translating gives CASSYSTAGLAPREQYF.

This clone was found a few times. J is TRBJ2-2 and V is TRBV28, with TRBD2 matching 14 bases. CDR1 MDHEN and CDR2 SYDVKM come from the germline V gene. The junction had 8 bases not matched to a gene; V was cut back by 6 bases and J by 8 bases. The CDR3 totals 16 residues. CDR3 in DNA: TGTGCCAGCAGCTCGTTAGGGACTAGCGGGGGAGGGGAGCTGTTTTTT. It codes for CASSSLGTSGGGELFF.

This sequence joins TRBV15 and TRBJ2-5; 11 bases are a match to TRBD2. From germline, CDR1 is LNHNV and CDR2 YYDKDF (reference sequence). The CDR3 is 15 residues long. The junction had 5 bases not matched to a gene; V was cut back by 6 bases and J by 2 bases. The chain's CDR3 is CATSSGTSGQETQYF. The CDR3 DNA sequence: TGTGCCACCAGTTCCGGGACTAGCGGACAAGAGACCCAGTACTTC.

The chain combines TRBV28 with TRBJ2-3; 7 nucleotides align to TRBD2. Looked up from germline, CDR1 is MDHEN and CDR2 is SYDVKM. V shed 3 bases and J 5 bases; nucleotides not matched to a gene: 8. CDR3 length equals 15 residues. CDR3: CASSLLGGGGDTQYF. CDR3 DNA sequence: TGTGCCAGCAGTTTGTTGGGCGGGGGTGGAGATACGCAGTATTTT.

This rearrangement joins TRBV2 to TRBJ2-7, with 8 bases fitting TRBD1. The V gene end was trimmed by 8 bases and the J gene end by 6 bases; junction bases not matched to a gene: 9. This CDR3 contains 13 residues. The germline V gene encodes CDR1 SNHLY and CDR2 FYNNEI. For the CDR3, the DNA is TGTGCCAGCGGTGGGACAGGCAGGGGCGAGCAGTACTTC. This codes for CASGGTGRGEQYF. Variable domain in full (rest from reference TRBV2 and TRBJ2-7): EPEVTQTPSHQVTQMGQEVILRCVPISNHLYFYWYRQILGQKVEFLVSFYNNEISEKSEIFDDQFSVERPDGSNFTLKIRSTKLEDSAMYFCASGGTGRGEQYFGPGTRLTVT.

The V gene is TRBV25-1, the J gene TRBJ1-6; no clear D. The CDR3 spans 12 residues. Trimming removed 6 bases at V and 10 bases at J, with 10 bases between. Germline V lookup: CDR1 MGHDK, CDR2 SYGVNS. The DNA of the CDR3 is TGTGCCAGCAGGGAAGGAAGATCACCCCTCCACTTT. It codes for CASREGRSPLHF.

This clone turned up a few times. The genes are TRBV12-3 or TRBV12-4 and TRBJ1-3; unclear D gene. CDR3 length: 12 amino acids. V lost 4 bases and J lost 2, with 3 bases in between. CDR3 region: CASSSTGNTIYF. DNA of the CDR3: TGTGCCAGCAGTTCAACTGGAAACACCATATATTTT.

This chain links TRBV18 with TRBJ2-1; the D is unclear. Germline V gives CDR1 KGHSH, CDR2 LQKENI. The CDR3 has 12 amino acids. The ends were cut back, 2 bases at V and 5 bases at J, with 4 bases in the middle. The CDR3 sequence: CASSPGDNEQFF. CDR3 DNA: TGTGCCAGCTCACCAGGAGACAATGAGCAGTTCTTC.

J is TRBJ2-2 and V is TRBV5-1, with D perhaps matching TRBD1 (6 bases). Germline CDR1 SGHRS, CDR2 YFSETQ. There are 14 residues in the CDR3. V shed 4 bases and J shed 4 bases, with 11 bases lying between them. In nucleotides, the CDR3 is TGCGCCAGCAGCCAACAGGGTATCACCGGGGAGCTGTTTTTT. Its protein is CASSQQGITGELFF. The full variable domain, in which reference TRBV5-1 and TRBJ2-2 provide the parts outside the CDR3, is KAGVTQTPRYLIKTRGQQVTLSCSPISGHRSVSWYQQTPGQGLQFLFEYFSETQRNKGNFPGRFSGRQFSNSRSEMNVSTLELGDSALYLCASSQQGITGELFFGEGSRLTVL.

This chain connects TRBV11-1 to TRBJ2-1; D possibly corresponds to TRBD2 (7 bases). The CDR3 is 16 amino acids. CDR1 is SGHAT and CDR2 is FQDESV in the germline V gene (reference sequence). Trimming removed 1 base from V and 7 bases from J, with 17 bases in between. DNA for the CDR3: TGTGCCAGCAGCTTAGAAGCGGGAAGGGGGGTGAATGAGCAGTTCTTC. Protein product: CASSLEAGRGVNEQFF.

The chain employs TRBV10-3 and TRBJ2-7; D gene uncertain. This CDR3 comprises 12 residues. Trimming stripped 4 bases from V and 3 bases from J, with 7 bases between. From germline, CDR1 is ENHRY and CDR2 SYGVKD. CDR3 amino acids: CAISVANYEQYF. CDR3 sequence (DNA): TGTGCCATCAGTGTAGCTAACTACGAGCAGTACTTC.

The V call is TRBV7-9, the J call TRBJ2-7; perhaps TRBD2 as D (5 bases). Germline V lookup: CDR1 SEHNR, CDR2 FQNEAQ (reference sequence). CDR3 length: 12 residues. V was trimmed by 5 bases and J by 6 bases, leaving 11 bases between them. The CDR3 here is CASSRGPGEQYF. The CDR3, as DNA: TGTGCCAGCAGCCGGGGTCCGGGCGAGCAGTACTTC.

This clone was counted a few times. The chain is built from TRBV6-5 and TRBJ1-1; no clear D. Germline CDR1 is MNHEY and CDR2 is SVGAGI. The CDR3 has 13 residues. Trimming left V 9 bases short and J 0 bases short, with 11 bases between. The CDR3, as DNA: TGTGCCAGTAAGACGGCACTGAACACTGAAGCTTTCTTT. Amino acids: CASKTALNTEAFF.

The table lists this clone with a few counts. The chain combines TRBV9 with TRBJ1-5; D is undetermined. Germline V gives CDR1 SGDLS, CDR2 YYNGEE. CDR3 length equals 14 residues. The V gene lost 2 bases and the J gene lost 0 bases, with 6 bases spanning the gap. CDR3 DNA: TGTGCCAGCAGCGTTGGAGATAGCAATCAGCCCCAGCATTTT. This gives the protein CASSVGDSNQPQHF.